The source of this T cell receptor beta chain is a study of shared clonotypes between healthy human individuals. This CDR3 has 14 amino acids. Trimming pared 1 base from V and 1 base from J, leaving 7 bases between. The germline V gene has CDR1 SEHNR and CDR2 FQNEAQ (reference sequence). Produced via immunoSEQ multiplex PCR; TCRdb's table is partial and in-frame only. The sample has over 950,000 clones, 60% to 85% seen once. In the case of this clone: Other DNA variants within this sample encode the same CDR3.

The sample consisted of memory CD4+ T cells from PBMCs. The subset here: CD45RA-negative fraction. V gene TRBV7-9 combines with J gene TRBJ1-1; D is unclear. The clonotype comes from a young man in good health. Some clones in this sample may be carry-over from other donors' samples. CDR3 sequence: CASSLVGGNTEAFF. The CDR3 coding sequence is TGTGCCAGCAGCTTAGTTGGTGGGAACACTGAAGCTTTCTTT.